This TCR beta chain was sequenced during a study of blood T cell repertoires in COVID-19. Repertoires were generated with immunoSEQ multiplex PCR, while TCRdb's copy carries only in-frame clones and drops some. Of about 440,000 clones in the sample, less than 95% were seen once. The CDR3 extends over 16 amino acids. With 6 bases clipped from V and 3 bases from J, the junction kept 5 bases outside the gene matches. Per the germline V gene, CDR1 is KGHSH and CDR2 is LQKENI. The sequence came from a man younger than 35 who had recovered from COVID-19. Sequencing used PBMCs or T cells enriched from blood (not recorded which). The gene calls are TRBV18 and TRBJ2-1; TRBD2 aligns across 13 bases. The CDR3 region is CASSLGLAGYYNEQFF. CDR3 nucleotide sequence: TGTGCCAGCTCCCTGGGACTAGCGGGATACTACAATGAGCAGTTCTTC.